This is a list of T cell receptor beta chains from one sample in a study of T-cell memory formation after mild COVID-19. Via MiXCR, TCRdb re-called the 5' RACE reads, giving one row per CDR3 protein. The sample holds 350,000 to 400,000 distinct CDR3 sequences, about 21% seen once. The sample was PBMCs or a T cell subset sorted from them (not recorded which). These receptors came from an adult woman who had mild COVID-19 (a few samples of this study predate the infection). Cell type and time point are not known. Both conserved end residues are trimmed from each CDR3. The order of the fields is V gene, D gene, J gene, CDR3 protein. The D gene is left open where the match is weak.

V gene: TRBV9; D gene: -; J gene: TRBJ1-6; CDR3 protein: ASSVGGRDNSPLH
V gene: TRBV7-9; D gene: -; J gene: TRBJ1-2; CDR3 protein: ASRGHHNYGYT
V gene: TRBV6-5; D gene: -; J gene: TRBJ2-3; CDR3 protein: ASSYSGGPADTQY
V gene: TRBV6-6; D gene: TRBD2; J gene: TRBJ2-7; CDR3 protein: ASSNPKRGEFEQY
V gene: TRBV7-8; D gene: -; J gene: TRBJ2-3; CDR3 protein: ASSPSGYSTDTQY
V gene: TRBV7-3; D gene: -; J gene: TRBJ2-6; CDR3 protein: ASSPSPGANVLT
V gene: TRBV29-1; D gene: TRBD1; J gene: TRBJ2-7; CDR3 protein: SSHANGTGEEQY
V gene: TRBV5-6; D gene: -; J gene: TRBJ2-7; CDR3 protein: ASSLVGSSYEQY
V gene: TRBV20-1; D gene: -; J gene: TRBJ2-2; CDR3 protein: SATTLNTGELF
V gene: TRBV10-3; D gene: -; J gene: TRBJ1-2; CDR3 protein: AISESNYGYT
V gene: TRBV20-1; D gene: -; J gene: TRBJ2-3; CDR3 protein: SARDERGGTDTQY
V gene: TRBV19; D gene: TRBD2; J gene: TRBJ2-5; CDR3 protein: ASSIGSGGPQETQY
V gene: TRBV25-1; D gene: -; J gene: TRBJ1-1; CDR3 protein: ASSGLGRQEAF
V gene: TRBV4-1; D gene: TRBD1; J gene: TRBJ1-2; CDR3 protein: ASSQVLGGGTYGYT
V gene: TRBV23-1; D gene: TRBD1; J gene: TRBJ2-7; CDR3 protein: ASSQSLGTGGLYEQY
V gene: TRBV2; D gene: TRBD2; J gene: TRBJ2-3; CDR3 protein: ASSESRLAGSTDTQY
V gene: TRBV5-1; D gene: TRBD1; J gene: TRBJ2-5; CDR3 protein: ASSLTGAETQY
V gene: TRBV7-2; D gene: TRBD2; J gene: TRBJ2-3; CDR3 protein: ASSRTSGRIDTQY
V gene: TRBV3-1; D gene: TRBD1; J gene: TRBJ2-3; CDR3 protein: ASSQDLGQGAADTQY
V gene: TRBV6-6; D gene: -; J gene: TRBJ2-7; CDR3 protein: ASKERSATSYEQY
V gene: TRBV15; D gene: -; J gene: TRBJ1-1; CDR3 protein: ATSLDMNTEAF
V gene: TRBV27; D gene: -; J gene: TRBJ1-5; CDR3 protein: ASSLSGVSNQPQH
V gene: TRBV5-1; D gene: TRBD1; J gene: TRBJ2-1; CDR3 protein: ASRPTGGNEQF
V gene: TRBV12-3/TRBV12-4; D gene: -; J gene: TRBJ1-2; CDR3 protein: ASSLPSYGYT
V gene: TRBV18; D gene: -; J gene: TRBJ1-3; CDR3 protein: ASSPGQGSGNTIY
V gene: TRBV30; D gene: -; J gene: TRBJ2-6; CDR3 protein: AWSPHTSGANVLT